Sequencing of this TCR beta chain was carried out in a study of technical replicates of blood from several donors (TCRdb year 2017). Turning to this clone: The antigen this receptor binds is unknown. There are no base qualities to consult, and no much larger clone falls within one base.

The CDR3 measures 21 amino acids from cysteine to phenylalanine. Kept here is only the CDR3 DNA, which spans 63 bases and is read in frame from base 1. Clipping removes 5 bases from V and 3 bases from J, with 24 as the unmatched junction base count. In the germline V gene, CDR1 corresponds to KGHSH and CDR2 to LQKENI. The library was prepared using the immunoSEQ multiplex PCR assay. Held by TCRdb, this immuneACCESS table contains in-frame sequences only and omits some clones. Under half of the omission traces to an unresolved V gene where checked; the cause of the rest is unknown. The sample profile shows 90,000 to 100,000 clones; almost 97% of them were found once. The top ten constitute about 0.39% of the sample.

The TCR sequence derives from a human donor in good health. The specimen was T cells isolated from PBMCs. This receptor chain uses TRBV18 and TRBJ2-7, with 11 middle bases fitting TRBD2. The DNA reads as follows: TGTGCCAGCTCAGAGAACCTAGCGACTAGCGGGATGAGCGGAGGGTTCTACGAGCAGTACTTC. It translates to CASSENLATSGMSGGFYEQYF.